Listed here is a single TCR beta chain. Its target is not known. The sample has other DNA sequences that encode this CDR3 too. The sample comes from a study of OX40 agonist ivuxolimab in advanced cancers. Background on the study: Those treated in dose escalation had hepatocellular carcinoma, melanoma, renal cell cancer or head and neck cancer. Of the patients, three showed partial responses, one with hepatocellular carcinoma and two with cutaneous melanoma. Study-level points and caveats: Within 6 weeks, CD4+ and CD8+ blood T cells expanded clonally at 0.1 to 3.0 mg/kg.

Patients were ineligible given autoimmune disease history or systemic immunosuppression. The table came from immunoSEQ multiplex PCR; TCRdb's copy has only in-frame clones and leaves some out. The sample lists tens of thousands of clones, around 87% occurring once. CDR1 MDHEN and CDR2 SYDVKM come from the germline V gene. The CDR3 has 14 residues. Trimming stripped 7 bases from V and 3 bases from J, with 16 bases between. The sequencing used CD4+ or CD8+ T cells sorted from blood, collected in a trial of the OX40 agonist ivuxolimab. This chain joins TRBV28 and TRBJ2-7; D perhaps matches TRBD2 (7 bases). The sequence derives from an adult with an advanced solid tumor such as melanoma, head and neck, liver or kidney cancer. The CDR3 nucleotides are TGTGCCAGCATAAAGGGGGGGGGAAGCTACGAGCAGTACTTC. Translating it yields CASIKGGGSYEQYF.